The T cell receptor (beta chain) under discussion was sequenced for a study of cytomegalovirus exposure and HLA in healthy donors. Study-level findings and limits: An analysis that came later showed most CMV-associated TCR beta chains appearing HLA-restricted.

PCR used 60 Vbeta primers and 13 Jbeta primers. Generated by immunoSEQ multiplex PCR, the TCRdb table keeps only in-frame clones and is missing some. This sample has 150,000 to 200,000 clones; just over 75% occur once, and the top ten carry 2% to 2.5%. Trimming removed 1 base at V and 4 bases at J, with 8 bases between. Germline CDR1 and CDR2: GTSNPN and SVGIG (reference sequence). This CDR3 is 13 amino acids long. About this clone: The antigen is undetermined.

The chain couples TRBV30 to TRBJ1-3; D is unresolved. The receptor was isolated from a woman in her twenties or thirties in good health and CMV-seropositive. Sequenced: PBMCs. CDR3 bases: TGTGCCTGGAGTGGCCTTAGCGGAAACACCATATATTTT. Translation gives CAWSGLSGNTIYF.